The source of this T cell receptor (beta chain) is a study of radiotherapy plus CTLA-4 blockade in lung cancer. This clone is a singleton in its sample. Libraries were prepared by immunoSEQ multiplex PCR; TCRdb keeps only in-frame clonotypes and omits some of them. Counted here are over 60,000 clones, around 84% occurring once; the ten biggest clones make up approximately 0.9%. Unmatched junction bases numbered 7, after V lost 0 bases and J lost 2 bases. CDR3 length: 17 residues. CDR1 and CDR2 from the germline V gene are LNHNV and YYDKDF (reference sequence). The chain carries TRBV15 and TRBJ1-2, with 9 positions matching TRBD1. The sequences come from peripheral blood, collected from a patient treated with radiotherapy plus ipilimumab. This TCR was recovered from a human donor with non-small cell lung cancer who had stable disease on radiotherapy plus ipilimumab. DNA of the CDR3: TGTGCCACCAGCAGAGAGTGGACAGGGGCACCAAACTATGGCTACACCTTC. Translated: CATSREWTGAPNYGYTF.